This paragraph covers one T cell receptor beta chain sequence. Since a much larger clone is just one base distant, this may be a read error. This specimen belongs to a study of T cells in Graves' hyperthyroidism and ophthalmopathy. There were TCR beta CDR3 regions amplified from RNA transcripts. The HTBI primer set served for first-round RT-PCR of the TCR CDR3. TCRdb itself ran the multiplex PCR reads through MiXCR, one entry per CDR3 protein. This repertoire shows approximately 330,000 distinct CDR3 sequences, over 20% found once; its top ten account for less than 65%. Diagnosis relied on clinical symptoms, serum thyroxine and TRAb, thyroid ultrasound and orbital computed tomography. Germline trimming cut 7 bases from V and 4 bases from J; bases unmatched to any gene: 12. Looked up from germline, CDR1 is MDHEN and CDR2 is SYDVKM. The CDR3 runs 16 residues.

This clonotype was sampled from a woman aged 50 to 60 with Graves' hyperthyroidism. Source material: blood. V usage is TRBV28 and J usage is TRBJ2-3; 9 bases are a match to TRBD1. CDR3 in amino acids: CASNSTGGRGADTQYF. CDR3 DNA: TGTGCCAGCAATTCGACAGGGGGGAGGGGGGCAGATACGCAGTATTTT.